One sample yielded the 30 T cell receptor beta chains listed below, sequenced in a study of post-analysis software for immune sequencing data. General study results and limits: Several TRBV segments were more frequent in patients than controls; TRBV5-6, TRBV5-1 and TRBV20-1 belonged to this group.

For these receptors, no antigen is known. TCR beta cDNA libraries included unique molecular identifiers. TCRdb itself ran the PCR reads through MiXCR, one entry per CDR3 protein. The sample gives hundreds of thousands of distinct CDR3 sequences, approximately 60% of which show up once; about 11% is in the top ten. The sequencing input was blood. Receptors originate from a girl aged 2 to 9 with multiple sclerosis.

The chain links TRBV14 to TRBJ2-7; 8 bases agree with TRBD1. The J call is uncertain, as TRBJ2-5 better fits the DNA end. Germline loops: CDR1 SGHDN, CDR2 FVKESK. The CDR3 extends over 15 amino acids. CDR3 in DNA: TGTGCCAGCAGCTCCCGGACAGGGCAAAAGGAGACCCAGTACTTC. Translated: CASSSRTGQKETQYF.

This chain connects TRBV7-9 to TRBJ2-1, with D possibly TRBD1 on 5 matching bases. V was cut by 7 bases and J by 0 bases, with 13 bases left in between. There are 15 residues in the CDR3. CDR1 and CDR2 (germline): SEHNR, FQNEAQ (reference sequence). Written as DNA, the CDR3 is TGTGCCAGCATTCTACCGACAGTCTCCTACAATGAGCAGTTCTTC. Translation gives CASILPTVSYNEQFF. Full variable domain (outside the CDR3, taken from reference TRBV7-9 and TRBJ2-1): DTGVSQNPRHKITKRGQNVTFRCDPISEHNRLYWYRQTLGQGPEFLTYFQNEAQLEKSRLLSDRFSAERPKGSFSTLEIQRTEQGDSAMYLCASILPTVSYNEQFFGPGTRLTVL.

The CDR3 here is CATPRTGAVSYGYTF. The DNA of the CDR3 is TGCGCCACACCGCGGACAGGGGCAGTTAGCTATGGCTACACCTTC. The rearrangement uses TRBV10-1 and TRBJ1-2, with TRBD1 matching over 9 bases. This CDR3 comprises 15 residues. In germline, CDR1 is WNHNN, CDR2 SYGVQD (reference sequence). The junction had 13 bases not matched to a gene; V was cut back by 10 bases and J by 4 bases.

CDR3 residues: CASSYSNNPTNTGELFF. CDR3 bases: TGTGCCAGCAGTTACTCGAATAACCCGACGAACACCGGGGAGCTGTTTTTT. The rearrangement links TRBV6-6 to TRBJ2-2, with no clear D. This CDR3 has 17 amino acids. Germline V gene data show CDR1 as MNHNY and CDR2 as SVGAGI (reference sequence). The V and J ends lost 0 bases and 0 bases respectively, with 11 bases between them.

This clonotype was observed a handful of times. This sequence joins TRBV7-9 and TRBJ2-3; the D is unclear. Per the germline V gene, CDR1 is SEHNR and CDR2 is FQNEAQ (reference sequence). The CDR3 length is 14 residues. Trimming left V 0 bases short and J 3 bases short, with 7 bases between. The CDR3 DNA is TGTGCCAGCAGCTTAGCCGGCGAAACAGATACGCAGTATTTT. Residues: CASSLAGETDTQYF. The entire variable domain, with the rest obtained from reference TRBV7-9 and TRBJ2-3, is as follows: DTGVSQNPRHKITKRGQNVTFRCDPISEHNRLYWYRQTLGQGPEFLTYFQNEAQLEKSRLLSDRFSAERPKGSFSTLEIQRTEQGDSAMYLCASSLAGETDTQYFGPGTRLTVL.

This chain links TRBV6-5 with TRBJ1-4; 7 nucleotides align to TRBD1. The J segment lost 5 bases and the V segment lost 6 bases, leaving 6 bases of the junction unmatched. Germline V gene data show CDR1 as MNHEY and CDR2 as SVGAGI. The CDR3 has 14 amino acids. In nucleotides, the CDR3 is TGTGCCAGCAGCTCGGACAGGAGGAATGAAAAACTGTTTTTT. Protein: CASSSDRRNEKLFF.

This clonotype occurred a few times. DNA for the CDR3: TGTGCCAGCAGTGTTAGGAGGAGCACTGAAGCTTTCTTT. Its protein product is CASSVRRSTEAFF. The chain links TRBV12-3 or TRBV12-4 to TRBJ1-1; no reliable D call. V lost 5 bases and J 4 bases, leaving 11 bases between the germline ends. The CDR3 sequence is 13 residues long.

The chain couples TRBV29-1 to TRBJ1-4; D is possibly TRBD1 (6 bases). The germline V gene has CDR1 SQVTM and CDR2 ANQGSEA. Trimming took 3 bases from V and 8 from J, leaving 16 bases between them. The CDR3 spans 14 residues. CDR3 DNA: TGCAGCGTTGAGGACAGCGAGGCGCCGGAAAAACTGTTTTTT. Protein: CSVEDSEAPEKLFF.

The CDR3 region is CSAISSGRAYFGYTF. The CDR3 coding sequence is TGCAGTGCTATCAGTTCCGGCAGGGCATATTTCGGCTACACCTTC. The chain carries TRBV20-1 and TRBJ1-2, with D perhaps TRBD1 (5 bases). CDR1 is DFQATT, CDR2 SNEGSKA, per germline (reference sequence). Trimming left V 4 bases short and J 8 bases short, with 23 bases between. The CDR3 has 15 residues.

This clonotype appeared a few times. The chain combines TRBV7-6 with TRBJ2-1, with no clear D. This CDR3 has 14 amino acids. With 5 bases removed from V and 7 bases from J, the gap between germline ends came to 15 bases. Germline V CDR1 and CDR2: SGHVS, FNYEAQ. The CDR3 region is CASSPGLRRNEQFF. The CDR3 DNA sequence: TGTGCCAGCAGCCCAGGCCTCCGGCGGAATGAGCAGTTCTTC.

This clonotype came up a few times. CDR3 region: CASSQGSPLHF. DNA for the CDR3: TGTGCCAGCTCACAGGGTTCACCCCTCCACTTT. This chain joins TRBV7-9 and TRBJ1-6; tentatively, D is TRBD1 (6 bases). With 8 bases removed from V and 9 bases from J, the gap between germline ends came to 8 bases. Germline assignment: CDR1 SEHNR and CDR2 FQNEAQ (reference sequence). The CDR3 spans 11 residues.

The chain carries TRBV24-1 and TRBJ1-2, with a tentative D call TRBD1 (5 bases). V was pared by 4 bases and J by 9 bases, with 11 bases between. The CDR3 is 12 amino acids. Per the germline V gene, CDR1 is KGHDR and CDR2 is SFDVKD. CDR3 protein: CATSDPRGRYTF. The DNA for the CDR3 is TGTGCCACCAGTGACCCAAGGGGACGCTACACCTTC.

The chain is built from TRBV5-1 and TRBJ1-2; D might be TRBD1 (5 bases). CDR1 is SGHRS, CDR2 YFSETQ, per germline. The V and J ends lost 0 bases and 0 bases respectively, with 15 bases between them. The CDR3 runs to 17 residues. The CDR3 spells CASSLVPQGPANYGYTF. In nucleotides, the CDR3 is TGCGCCAGCAGCTTGGTGCCCCAGGGACCTGCTAACTATGGCTACACCTTC.

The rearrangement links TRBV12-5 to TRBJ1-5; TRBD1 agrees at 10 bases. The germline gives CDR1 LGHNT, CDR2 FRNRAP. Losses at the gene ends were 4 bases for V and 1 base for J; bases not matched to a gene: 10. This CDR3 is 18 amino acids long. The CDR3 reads CASGSYRDRGTSNQPQHF. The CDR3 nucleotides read TGTGCTAGTGGTTCGTACCGGGACAGGGGAACGAGCAATCAGCCCCAGCATTTT.

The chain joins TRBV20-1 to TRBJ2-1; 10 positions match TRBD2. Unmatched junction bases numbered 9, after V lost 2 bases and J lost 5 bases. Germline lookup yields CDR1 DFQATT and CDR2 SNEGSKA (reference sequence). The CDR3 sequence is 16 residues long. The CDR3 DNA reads TGCAGTGCTAGAAGGGGAGCGGGGGGGTCTAACAATGAGCAGTTCTTC. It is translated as CSARRGAGGSNNEQFF.

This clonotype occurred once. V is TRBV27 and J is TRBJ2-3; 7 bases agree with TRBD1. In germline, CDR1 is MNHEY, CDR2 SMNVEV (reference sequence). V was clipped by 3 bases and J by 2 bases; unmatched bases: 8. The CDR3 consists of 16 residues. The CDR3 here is CASSFIQGPHTDTQYF. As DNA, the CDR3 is TGTGCCAGCAGTTTCATACAGGGGCCCCACACAGATACGCAGTATTTT.

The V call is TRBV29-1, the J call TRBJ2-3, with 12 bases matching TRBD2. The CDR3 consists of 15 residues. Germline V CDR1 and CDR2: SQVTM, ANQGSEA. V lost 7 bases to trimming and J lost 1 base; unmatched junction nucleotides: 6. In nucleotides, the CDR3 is TGCAGCGCCCCCGGACTAGCGGGGCGCACAGATACGCAGTATTTT. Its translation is CSAPGLAGRTDTQYF.

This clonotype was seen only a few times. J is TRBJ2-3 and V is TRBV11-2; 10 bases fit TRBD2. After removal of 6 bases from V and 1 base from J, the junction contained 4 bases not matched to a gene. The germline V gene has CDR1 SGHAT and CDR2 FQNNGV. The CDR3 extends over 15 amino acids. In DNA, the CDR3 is TGTGCCAGCAGTTTCCTAGCGGGGGGCACAGATACGCAGTATTTT. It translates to CASSFLAGGTDTQYF.

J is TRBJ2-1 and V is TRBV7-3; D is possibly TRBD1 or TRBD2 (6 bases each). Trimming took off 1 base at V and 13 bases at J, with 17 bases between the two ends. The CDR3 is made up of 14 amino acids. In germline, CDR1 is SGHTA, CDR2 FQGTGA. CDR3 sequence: CASSLKGGGQGQFF. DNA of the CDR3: TGTGCCAGCAGCTTAAAGGGGGGCGGGCAGGGACAGTTCTTC.

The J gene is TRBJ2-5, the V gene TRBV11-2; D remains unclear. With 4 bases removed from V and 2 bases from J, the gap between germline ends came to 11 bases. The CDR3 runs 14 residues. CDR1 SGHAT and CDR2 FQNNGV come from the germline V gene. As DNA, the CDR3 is TGTGCCAGCAGCTCCCAGACGGAACAAGAGACCCAGTACTTC. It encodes CASSSQTEQETQYF.

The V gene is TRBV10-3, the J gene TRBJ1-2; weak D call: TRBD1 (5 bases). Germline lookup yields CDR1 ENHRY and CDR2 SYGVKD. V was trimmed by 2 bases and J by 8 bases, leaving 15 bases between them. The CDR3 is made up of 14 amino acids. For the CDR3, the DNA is TGTGCCATCAGTGAGACTCAGGGTGCAGGGGGCTACACCTTC. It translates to CAISETQGAGGYTF.

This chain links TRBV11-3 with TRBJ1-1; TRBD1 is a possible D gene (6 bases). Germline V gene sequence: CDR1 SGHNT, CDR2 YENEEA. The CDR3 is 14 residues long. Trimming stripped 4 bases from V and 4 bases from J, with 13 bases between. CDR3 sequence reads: CASSSAGGGTEAFF. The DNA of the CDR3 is TGTGCCAGCAGCTCCGCGGGGGGCGGCACTGAAGCTTTCTTT.

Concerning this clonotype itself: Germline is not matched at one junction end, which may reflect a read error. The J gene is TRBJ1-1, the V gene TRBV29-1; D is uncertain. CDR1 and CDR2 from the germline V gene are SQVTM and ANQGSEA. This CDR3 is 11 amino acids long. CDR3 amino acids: CSVEGRGEAFF. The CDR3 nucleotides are TGCAGCGTCGAAGGGCGGGGAGAAGCTTTCTTT.

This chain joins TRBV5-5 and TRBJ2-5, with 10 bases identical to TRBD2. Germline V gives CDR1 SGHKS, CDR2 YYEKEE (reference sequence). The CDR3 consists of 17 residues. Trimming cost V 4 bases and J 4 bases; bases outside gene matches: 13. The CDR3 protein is CASSNGQRSGRRETQYF. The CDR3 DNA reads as TGTGCCAGCAGCAATGGCCAGCGTAGCGGGAGGCGAGAGACCCAGTACTTC.

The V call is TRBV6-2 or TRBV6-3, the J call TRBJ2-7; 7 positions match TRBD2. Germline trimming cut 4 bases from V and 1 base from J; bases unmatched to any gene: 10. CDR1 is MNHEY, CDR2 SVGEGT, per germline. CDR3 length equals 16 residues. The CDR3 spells CASSSPGGGPSYEQYF. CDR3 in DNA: TGTGCCAGCAGTTCCCCGGGCGGGGGACCATCCTACGAGCAGTACTTC.

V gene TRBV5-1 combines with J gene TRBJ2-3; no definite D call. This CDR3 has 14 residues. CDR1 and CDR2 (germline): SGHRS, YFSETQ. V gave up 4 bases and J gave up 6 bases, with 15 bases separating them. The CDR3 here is CASSPDRVEDTQYF. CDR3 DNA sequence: TGCGCCAGCAGCCCTGATAGGGTTGAGGATACGCAGTATTTT.

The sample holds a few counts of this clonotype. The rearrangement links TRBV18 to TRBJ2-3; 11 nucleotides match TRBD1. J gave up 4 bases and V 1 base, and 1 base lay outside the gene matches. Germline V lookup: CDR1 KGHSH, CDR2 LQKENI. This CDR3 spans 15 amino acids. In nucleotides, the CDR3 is TGTGCCAGCTCACCACAGGGACAGGGGGCAGATACGCAGTATTTT. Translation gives CASSPQGQGADTQYF.

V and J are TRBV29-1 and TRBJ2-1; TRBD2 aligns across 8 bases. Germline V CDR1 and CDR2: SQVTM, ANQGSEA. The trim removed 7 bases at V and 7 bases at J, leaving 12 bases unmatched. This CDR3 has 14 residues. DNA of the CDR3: TGCAGCGCCACCCGAGCGGGAGCACGTAATGAGCAGTTCTTC. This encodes CSATRAGARNEQFF.

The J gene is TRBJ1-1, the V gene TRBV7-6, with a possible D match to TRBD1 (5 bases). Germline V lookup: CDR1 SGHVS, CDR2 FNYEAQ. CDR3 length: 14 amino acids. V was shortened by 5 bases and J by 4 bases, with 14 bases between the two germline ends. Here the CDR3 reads CASSNQGRGTEAFF. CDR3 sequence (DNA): TGTGCCAGCAGCAACCAGGGCCGTGGCACTGAAGCTTTCTTT.

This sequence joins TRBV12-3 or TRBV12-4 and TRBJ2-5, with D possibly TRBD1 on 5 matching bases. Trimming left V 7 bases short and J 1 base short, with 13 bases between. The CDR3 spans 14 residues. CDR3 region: CASTRDSSQETQYF. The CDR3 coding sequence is TGTGCCAGCACCAGAGACAGCTCCCAAGAGACCCAGTACTTC.